The clone carrying this TCR beta chain turned up a few times. Antigen specificity is unknown. Trimming cost V 3 bases and J 3 bases; bases outside gene matches: 9. The CDR3 loop spans 16 amino acids. Germline V gene sequence: CDR1 MGHRA, CDR2 YSYEKL. The data stem from a study of T cell repertoires in cytomegalovirus infection. In the study overall: Well-studied HLA-B-restricted epitopes and recently identified HLA-C-restricted epitopes of CMV were both used in the study.

Study-level findings and limits: Summed frequency of public TCR beta families distinguished CMV carriers with the relevant HLA.

Using its own MiXCR run on the reads, TCRdb lists one record per CDR3 protein. The sample has around 200,000 distinct CDR3 sequences, roughly two fifths seen once. This TCR derives from a human donor in good health (CMV status not recorded). Some clones in this sample may be carry-over from other donors' samples. This rearrangement joins TRBV4-1 to TRBJ2-3; TRBD1 matches at 7 bases. The material sequenced was CD8+ T cells from cultured PBMCs, taken from culture after CMV antigen stimulation. CDR3 loop: CASSQEDRAGTDTQYF. The CDR3 bases are TGCGCCAGCAGCCAGGAAGACAGGGCCGGAACAGATACGCAGTATTTT.